These 17 T cell receptor beta chains were sequenced from one sample in a study of graft-versus-host responses after intestinal transplantation. TCRdb's copy holds only in-frame clones and misses some; the assay was immunoSEQ multiplex PCR. Of about 39,000 clones detected, 85% to 95% appear once; the ten largest clones hold approximately 20%. The antigens of these receptors remain unknown. Source: unstimulated CD8+ T cells sorted from spleen or lymph node cells, taken before transplant. These receptors were collected from a human donor who was the organ donor for an intestinal transplant.

In this sample, this clone turned up once. The CDR3 here is CASSVEAGSYEQYF. The CDR3 DNA sequence: TGTGCCAGCAGCGTAGAAGCGGGCTCCTACGAGCAGTACTTC. V is TRBV9 and J is TRBJ2-7; weak D call: TRBD2 (6 bases). Germline V gene data show CDR1 as SGDLS and CDR2 as YYNGEE. The V gene lost 0 bases and the J gene lost 0 bases, with 7 bases spanning the gap. CDR3 size: 14 residues.

The chain is built from TRBV5-1 and TRBJ2-3; D may be TRBD2 (6 bases). CDR1 is SGHRS and CDR2 is YFSETQ in the germline V gene. V was cut by 4 bases and J by 4 bases, with 13 bases left in between. The CDR3 consists of 14 residues. In DNA, the CDR3 is TGCGCCAGCAGCGGACTATCTTGGGCAGATACGCAGTATTTT. It translates to CASSGLSWADTQYF.

This chain links TRBV7-9 with TRBJ2-1, with 7 nucleotides matching TRBD2. The V gene end was trimmed by 5 bases and the J gene end by 9 bases; junction bases not matched to a gene: 16. The CDR3 runs to 16 residues. Germline V gene sequence: CDR1 SEHNR, CDR2 FQNEAQ (reference sequence). The CDR3 coding sequence is TGTGCCAGCAGCGCCCGGAGGGACTATACGGGGAGTGAGCAGTTCTTC. Translating gives CASSARRDYTGSEQFF.

The V call is TRBV7-5, the J call TRBJ2-7; the table's D call, TRBD2, was not checked against the DNA. TRBV7-5 constitutes a pseudogene. The CDR3 runs 16 residues. The chain's CDR3 is CARSLFDGEKGYEQYF. In DNA, the CDR3 is TGTGCCAGAAGCTTGTTTGACGGGGAAAAGGGTTACGAGCAGTACTTC.

The CDR3 loop reads CASSPQRGPEAYEQYF. The CDR3 DNA is TGTGCCAGCAGCCCCCAGAGGGGGCCTGAAGCCTACGAGCAGTACTTC. The chain joins TRBV5-4 to TRBJ2-7, with 7 bases matching TRBD1. Looked up from germline, CDR1 is SGHNT and CDR2 is YYREEE (reference sequence). The CDR3 contains 16 residues. With V trimmed by 4 bases and J by 2 bases, 12 bases remained unmatched. The variable domain in full, with the rest retrieved from reference TRBV5-4 and TRBJ2-7, is ETGVTQSPTHLIKTRGQQVTLRCSSQSGHNTVSWYQQALGQGPQFIFQYYREEENGRGNFPPRFSGLQFPNYSSELNVNALELDDSALYLCASSPQRGPEAYEQYFGPGTRLTVT.

This clone was counted a single time. CDR3 coding DNA: TGTGCCAGCAGCCCGGGACTAGCGGGAGCGACGATCACCGGGGAGCTGTTTTTT. Translated: CASSPGLAGATITGELFF. The chain combines TRBV7-2 with TRBJ2-2; TRBD2 agrees at 14 bases. This CDR3 spans 18 amino acids. Germline V gives CDR1 SGHTA, CDR2 FQGNSA. V was clipped by 5 bases and J by 4 bases; unmatched bases: 9.

This clone appeared a single time. The chain links TRBV14 to TRBJ2-1; TRBD1 agrees at 8 bases. V gave up 2 bases and J gave up 3 bases; unmatched junction bases: 6. This CDR3 region has 16 residues. Germline CDR1 and CDR2: SGHDN and FVKESK. The chain's CDR3 is CASSQRGQGIYNEQFF. The CDR3 region has the DNA TGTGCCAGCAGCCAACGAGGACAGGGAATCTACAATGAGCAGTTCTTC.

The V gene is TRBV6-1, the J gene TRBJ2-7, with 7 bases identical to TRBD2. V lost 1 base, J lost 1 base, and 4 bases stayed unmatched. The CDR3 sequence is 15 residues long. The germline V gene encodes CDR1 MNHNS and CDR2 SASEGT. CDR3 sequence: CASSEGWEGSYEQYF. CDR3 in DNA: TGTGCCAGCAGTGAAGGGTGGGAGGGGTCCTACGAGCAGTACTTC.

The chain combines TRBV7-9 with TRBJ2-1; 8 nucleotides match TRBD2. The CDR3 loop spans 14 amino acids. V shed 6 bases and J 3 bases; nucleotides not matched to a gene: 4. The germline gives CDR1 SEHNR, CDR2 FQNEAQ (reference sequence). For the CDR3, the DNA is TGTGCCAGCAGATCCGGGACTAGCTACAATGAGCAGTTCTTC. It is translated as CASRSGTSYNEQFF.

The rearrangement links TRBV5-1 to TRBJ2-3, with TRBD2 matching over 14 bases. CDR1 SGHRS and CDR2 YFSETQ come from the germline V gene. V lost 4 bases to trimming and J lost 3 bases; unmatched junction nucleotides: 7. The CDR3 consists of 17 residues. DNA of the CDR3: TGCGCCAGCAGCCAGGGACTAGCGGGAGTGGGGACAGATACGCAGTATTTT. Its protein is CASSQGLAGVGTDTQYF.

The rearrangement uses TRBV5-1 and TRBJ2-1; D unresolved. Trimming cost V 1 base and J 5 bases, with 10 bases left between them. Germline lookup yields CDR1 SGHRS and CDR2 YFSETQ. This CDR3 is built from 14 residues. The CDR3 nucleotides are TGCGCCAGCAGCTTGTTAAGCGCTGACAATGAGCAGTTCTTC. It is translated as CASSLLSADNEQFF.

DNA for the CDR3: TGTGCCAGCAGCAACGTACCCTTTGGGACAGGGAGGAATGGCTACACCTTC. Translation gives CASSNVPFGTGRNGYTF. V usage is TRBV11-2 and J usage is TRBJ1-2; TRBD1 matches 9 bases. There are 17 residues in the CDR3. Per germline, CDR1 SGHAT and CDR2 FQNNGV. The ends lost 5 bases at V and 6 bases at J; junction bases unmatched: 16.

The chain employs TRBV10-2 and TRBJ2-7; D is possibly TRBD1 (5 bases). The CDR3 totals 14 residues. The germline V gene has CDR1 WSHSY and CDR2 SAAADI. Trimming removed 4 bases from V and 0 bases from J, with 10 bases in between. CDR3 bases: TGCGCCAGCAGTGGGGGCGGATACTCCTACGAGCAGTACTTC. Its protein product is CASSGGGYSYEQYF.

The chain recombines TRBV27 with TRBJ2-4; 7 bases fit TRBD1. Looked up from germline, CDR1 is MNHEY and CDR2 is SMNVEV (reference sequence). This CDR3 region has 16 residues. The V segment lost 2 bases and the J segment 0 bases; nucleotides outside the gene matches: 4. The CDR3 sequence is CASSLGDSLAKNIQYF. For the CDR3, the DNA is TGTGCCAGCAGTTTAGGGGACAGCTTAGCCAAAAACATTCAGTACTTC.

This chain joins TRBV28 and TRBJ1-1; TRBD1 is a possible D gene (5 bases). V was shortened by 7 bases and J by 10 bases, with 16 bases between the two germline ends. The CDR3 loop spans 12 amino acids. Germline V lookup: CDR1 MDHEN, CDR2 SYDVKM. CDR3 sequence (DNA): TGTGCCAGCACCCATTCGACCGGGGGAGCTTTCTTT. Translation: CASTHSTGGAFF.

The CDR3 is CASSKGGDADTQYF. The CDR3 nucleotides read TGTGCCAGCAGCAAGGGTGGGGATGCAGATACGCAGTATTTT. The rearrangement links TRBV27 to TRBJ2-3, with D unresolved. This CDR3 spans 14 amino acids. V shed 6 bases and J shed 4 bases, with 14 bases lying between them. The germline V gene has CDR1 MNHEY and CDR2 SMNVEV (reference sequence).

This rearrangement joins TRBV28 to TRBJ2-1, with D possibly matching TRBD2 (5 bases). The CDR3 length is 15 residues. Trimming removed 5 bases from V and 6 bases from J, with 17 bases in between. From germline, CDR1 is MDHEN and CDR2 SYDVKM. The CDR3 nucleotides are TGTGCCAGCAGTCTTCTCCGGGATTCGGTCAATGAGCAGTTCTTC. Protein product: CASSLLRDSVNEQFF. Looking up the rest from reference TRBV28 and TRBJ2-1 gives the full variable domain: DVKVTQSSRYLVKRTGEKVFLECVQDMDHENMFWYRQDPGLGLRLIYFSYDVKMKEKGDIPEGYSVSREKKERFSLILESASTNQTSMYLCASSLLRDSVNEQFFGPGTRLTVL.